One and the same sample provided the 25 T cell receptor beta chains below, sequenced in a study of blood T cell repertoires in COVID-19. Repertoires were generated with immunoSEQ multiplex PCR, while TCRdb's copy carries only in-frame clones and drops some. This table has about 250,000 clones, about four fifths appearing once. Sequencing was performed on peripheral blood. The receptors shown here come from an elderly man with acute or convalescent COVID-19.

V is TRBV4-2 and J is TRBJ1-4, with D hard to call. V dropped 4 bases and J dropped 4 bases, with 13 bases sitting between them. This CDR3 contains 15 residues. The V gene's germline CDR1 is LGHNA and CDR2 YNFKEQ. CDR3 sequence: CASSPSGGLNEKLFF. The CDR3 DNA reads as TGTGCCAGCAGCCCTAGTGGAGGACTTAATGAAAAACTGTTTTTT.

This clone was counted once. V and J are TRBV5-1 and TRBJ1-6; D perhaps matches TRBD1 (6 bases). The V gene's germline CDR1 is SGHRS and CDR2 YFSETQ. Trimming shortened V by 4 bases and J by 9 bases, and 17 bases separated the two germline ends. CDR3 length equals 15 residues. The CDR3 spells CASSKEQGQASPLHF. The CDR3 DNA reads as TGCGCCAGCAGCAAGGAACAGGGCCAGGCTTCACCCCTCCACTTT.

The gene calls are TRBV6-6 and TRBJ1-6; D is possibly TRBD1 (5 bases). Germline-derived CDR1 and CDR2 are MNHNY and SVGAGI (reference sequence). Trimming took off 0 bases at V and 7 bases at J, with 10 bases between the two ends. The CDR3 spans 15 residues. The CDR3 here is CASSYSGRDNSPLHF. The CDR3 DNA is TGTGCCAGCAGTTACTCGGGGAGGGACAATTCACCCCTCCACTTT.

This clone was recorded once. This chain uses TRBV27 with TRBJ1-5; D is unresolved. Germline lookup yields CDR1 MNHEY and CDR2 SMNVEV (reference sequence). V gave up 6 bases and J gave up 2 bases, with 8 bases separating them. The CDR3 extends over 13 amino acids. The CDR3 spells CASSRTGNQPQHF. The CDR3 DNA sequence: TGTGCCAGCAGCCGAACGGGCAATCAGCCCCAGCATTTT.

The J gene is TRBJ1-2, the V gene TRBV6-5, with 7 bases lining up with TRBD1. The CDR3 has 15 residues. Germline values: CDR1 MNHEY, CDR2 SVGAGI. After removal of 4 bases from V and 4 bases from J, the junction contained 9 bases not matched to a gene. CDR3 amino acids: CASSSAVQGTYGYTF. In DNA form, the CDR3 reads TGTGCCAGCAGTTCTGCGGTACAGGGGACCTATGGCTACACCTTC.

The J gene is TRBJ2-1, the V gene TRBV30; 9 bases line up with TRBD2. Germline V gene sequence: CDR1 GTSNPN, CDR2 SVGIG (reference sequence). This CDR3 has 17 residues. J gave up 9 bases and V 0 bases, and 15 bases lay outside the gene matches. In nucleotides, the CDR3 is TGTGCCTGGAGTGTACGTCGGGGCGGGAGGGCCCCGGGTGAGCAGTTCTTC. Translation gives CAWSVRRGGRAPGEQFF. Using reference TRBV30 and TRBJ2-1 for the parts outside the CDR3, the full variable domain is SQTIHQWPATLVQPVGSPLSLECTVEGTSNPNLYWYRQAAGRGLQLLFYSVGIGQISSEVPQNLSASRPQDRQFILSSKKLLLSDSGFYLCAWSVRRGGRAPGEQFFGPGTRLTVL.

The V gene is TRBV19, the J gene TRBJ2-1, with TRBD2 matching over 7 bases. CDR3 length equals 14 residues. CDR1 is LNHDA and CDR2 is SQIVND in the germline V gene (reference sequence). After removal of 7 bases from V and 4 bases from J, the junction contained 7 bases not matched to a gene. CDR3 sequence (DNA): TGTGCCAGTACCGTAGCGGGTTCATACAATGAGCAGTTCTTC. Protein: CASTVAGSYNEQFF.

The chain has TRBV9 and TRBJ1-2, with D unclear. Trimming stripped 7 bases from V and 2 bases from J, with 12 bases between. Germline V CDR1 and CDR2: SGDLS, YYNGEE. The CDR3 has 13 amino acids. CDR3 in DNA: TGTGCCAGCGCTCTTGGGAGCAACTATGGCTACACCTTC. Its translation is CASALGSNYGYTF.

The chain joins TRBV2 to TRBJ1-6; D is ambiguous. V shed 4 bases and J shed 12 bases, with 13 bases lying between them. Per the germline V gene, CDR1 is SNHLY and CDR2 is FYNNEI. The CDR3 totals 13 residues. CDR3 nucleotide sequence: TGTGCCAGCAGTGTGGTGATCCGGGGACCCCTCCACTTT. Translating gives CASSVVIRGPLHF. Using reference TRBV2 and TRBJ1-6 for the parts outside the CDR3, the full variable domain is EPEVTQTPSHQVTQMGQEVILRCVPISNHLYFYWYRQILGQKVEFLVSFYNNEISEKSEIFDDQFSVERPDGSNFTLKIRSTKLEDSAMYFCASSVVIRGPLHFGNGTRLTVT.

This clone came up once. The V and J genes are TRBV20-1 and TRBJ1-3, with a possible D match to TRBD1 (5 bases). There are 14 residues in the CDR3. Germline V gene data show CDR1 as DFQATT and CDR2 as SNEGSKA (reference sequence). The ends were cut back, 3 bases at V and 0 bases at J, with 9 bases in the middle. CDR3 in DNA: TGCAGTGCTAGTGTTCAGGGCTCTGGAAACACCATATATTTT. Translating it yields CSASVQGSGNTIYF.

This rearrangement joins TRBV18 to TRBJ1-2, with D maybe TRBD1 (5 bases). Deletions cut 3 bases from V and 0 bases from J, with 8 bases between. In germline, CDR1 is KGHSH, CDR2 LQKENI. CDR3 size: 14 residues. The CDR3: CASSPTVANYGYTF. CDR3 sequence (DNA): TGTGCCAGCTCACCGACAGTAGCTAACTATGGCTACACCTTC.

The chain is built from TRBV2 and TRBJ2-7; TRBD2 aligns across 10 bases. From germline, CDR1 is SNHLY and CDR2 FYNNEI. Unmatched junction bases numbered 9, after V lost 6 bases and J lost 7 bases. The CDR3 loop spans 14 amino acids. The CDR3 DNA follows: TGTGCCAGCAGGATCACTAGCGGGGTGGGAGAGCAGTACTTC. As protein: CASRITSGVGEQYF.

This clone was counted a single time. This chain uses TRBV4-2 with TRBJ2-7; D might be TRBD2 (5 bases). Germline V gene data show CDR1 as LGHNA and CDR2 as YNFKEQ. Trimming removed 4 bases from V and 3 bases from J, with 10 bases in between. The CDR3 covers 13 residues. The CDR3 bases are TGTGCCAGCAGCCCCACCGGGATCTACGAGCAGTACTTC. Encoded protein: CASSPTGIYEQYF.

The CDR3, as DNA: TGCGCCAGCAGTTCATTGGGGGGGAAAACAGATACGCAGTATTTT. It translates to CASSSLGGKTDTQYF. V gene TRBV4-1 combines with J gene TRBJ2-3; 7 bases fit TRBD2. From germline, CDR1 is MGHRA and CDR2 YSYEKL. The CDR3 totals 15 residues. Trimming at V came to 6 bases and at J to 3 bases, leaving 9 bases not matched to a gene.

Only a few counts were recorded for this clone. The rearrangement uses TRBV13 and TRBJ1-5; 7 bases fit TRBD1. Germline V lookup: CDR1 PRHDT, CDR2 FYEKMQ (reference sequence). V was clipped by 0 bases and J by 5 bases; unmatched bases: 4. The CDR3 spans 15 residues. The CDR3 sequence: CASSLGRGLYQPQHF. The CDR3 DNA reads as TGTGCCAGCAGCTTAGGGAGGGGGCTCTATCAGCCCCAGCATTTT.

The chain is built from TRBV7-9 and TRBJ2-2; D is possibly TRBD1 (6 bases). Germline lookup yields CDR1 SEHNR and CDR2 FQNEAQ (reference sequence). The CDR3 sequence is 17 residues long. Trimming shortened V by 1 base and J by 3 bases, and 15 bases separated the two germline ends. The chain's CDR3 is CASSLVGPGHYTGELFF. CDR3 DNA: TGTGCCAGCAGCTTAGTCGGACCGGGACACTACACCGGGGAGCTGTTTTTT.

The chain has TRBV10-3 and TRBJ1-2, with a tentative D call TRBD1 (6 bases). V shed 7 bases and J shed 8 bases, with 32 bases lying between them. From germline, CDR1 is ENHRY and CDR2 SYGVKD. This CDR3 has 18 amino acids. CDR3 DNA: TGTGCCATCATGAGGGGAGGGGACAACAGGGACCCGGACCGAGGCTACACCTTC. Its translation is CAIMRGGDNRDPDRGYTF.

V and J are TRBV27 and TRBJ2-1, with D uncertain. Looked up from germline, CDR1 is MNHEY and CDR2 is SMNVEV (reference sequence). The CDR3 sequence is 14 residues long. V shed 0 bases and J shed 7 bases, with 10 bases lying between them. The CDR3 DNA reads TGTGCCAGCAGTTTATCCCGGGTGGCAAATGAGCAGTTCTTC. Translating it yields CASSLSRVANEQFF.

This clone was counted a single time. The chain combines TRBV13 with TRBJ1-2; a weak D match, TRBD1 (6 bases). V shed 1 base and J shed 1 base, with 10 bases lying between them. CDR1 is PRHDT and CDR2 is FYEKMQ in the germline V gene (reference sequence). The CDR3 has 15 amino acids. CDR3 amino acids: CASSLAGQLNYGYTF. The CDR3 coding sequence is TGTGCCAGCAGCTTAGCAGGACAGCTTAACTATGGCTACACCTTC.

This rearrangement joins TRBV4-1 to TRBJ2-7, with TRBD2 matching 10 bases. This CDR3 is 15 amino acids long. The J segment lost 4 bases and the V segment lost 4 bases, leaving 7 bases of the junction unmatched. Germline assignment: CDR1 MGHRA and CDR2 YSYEKL. The CDR3 region is CASSPQRGGLYEQYF. CDR3 bases: TGCGCCAGCAGCCCTCAGCGGGGGGGCCTGTACGAGCAGTACTTC.

This clone was seen once. The gene calls are TRBV28 and TRBJ1-6, with 7 bases lining up with TRBD1. Per germline, CDR1 MDHEN and CDR2 SYDVKM. The CDR3 runs to 13 residues. After removal of 9 bases from V and 7 bases from J, the junction contained 6 bases not matched to a gene. The CDR3 here is CASFGTANSPLHF. The CDR3 DNA reads TGTGCCAGTTTCGGGACAGCAAATTCACCCCTCCACTTT.

The chain is built from TRBV6-2 or TRBV6-3 and TRBJ1-1; 9 nucleotides agree with TRBD1. V was pared by 5 bases and J by 0 bases, with 7 bases of the junction left unmatched. The CDR3 consists of 16 residues. CDR1 MNHEY and CDR2 SVGEGT come from the germline V gene. The CDR3 bases are TGTGCCAGCAGTGATCTACAGGGGGCGGTGAACACTGAAGCTTTCTTT. Its translation: CASSDLQGAVNTEAFF.

The rearrangement joins TRBV5-1 to TRBJ2-7; D is possibly TRBD1 (6 bases). The germline V gene has CDR1 SGHRS and CDR2 YFSETQ. V lost 4 bases, J lost 2 bases, and 16 bases lay in between. The CDR3 loop spans 15 amino acids. Here the CDR3 DNA reads TGCGCCAGCAGCCAACTGGACAGCCTTACCTACGAGCAGTACTTC. Its protein product is CASSQLDSLTYEQYF.

The chain recombines TRBV29-1 with TRBJ1-3; weak D call: TRBD1 (5 bases). Germline CDR1 SQVTM, CDR2 ANQGSEA. This CDR3 spans 13 amino acids. The V end lost 5 bases, the J end lost 0 bases, and 8 bases lay between the germline ends. CDR3 sequence reads: CSVSRASGNTIYF. As DNA, the CDR3 is TGCAGCGTTAGCAGGGCCTCTGGAAACACCATATATTTT.

The chain has TRBV11-2 and TRBJ2-7; 7 bases agree with TRBD1. In germline, CDR1 is SGHAT, CDR2 FQNNGV. J was trimmed by 7 bases and V by 7 bases; bases with no gene match: 13. This CDR3 region has 14 residues. CDR3 sequence: CASILGQVGGEQYF. The CDR3 nucleotides read TGTGCCAGCATCCTAGGACAGGTTGGGGGAGAGCAGTACTTC.